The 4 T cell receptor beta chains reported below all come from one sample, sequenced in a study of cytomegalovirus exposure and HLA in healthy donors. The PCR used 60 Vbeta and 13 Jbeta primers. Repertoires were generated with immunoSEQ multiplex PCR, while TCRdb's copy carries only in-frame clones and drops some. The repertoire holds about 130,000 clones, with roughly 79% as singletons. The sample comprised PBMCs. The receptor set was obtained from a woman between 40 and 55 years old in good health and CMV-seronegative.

The CDR3 DNA is TGTGCCAGTAGCCGAGGAGACCGCTACCTTCGTAACACTGAAGCTTTCTTT. Translated, it gives CASSRGDRYLRNTEAFF. This chain joins TRBV19 and TRBJ1-1, with D uncertain. V was trimmed by 6 bases and J by 2 bases, leaving 22 bases between them. The CDR3 spans 17 residues. The germline gives CDR1 LNHDA, CDR2 SQIVND (reference sequence).

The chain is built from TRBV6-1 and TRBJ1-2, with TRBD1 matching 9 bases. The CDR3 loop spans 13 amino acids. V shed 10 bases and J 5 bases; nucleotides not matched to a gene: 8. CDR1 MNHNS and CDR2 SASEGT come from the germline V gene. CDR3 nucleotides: TGTGCCACTGTCCGGGACAGGGTATATGGCTACACCTTC. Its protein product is CATVRDRVYGYTF.

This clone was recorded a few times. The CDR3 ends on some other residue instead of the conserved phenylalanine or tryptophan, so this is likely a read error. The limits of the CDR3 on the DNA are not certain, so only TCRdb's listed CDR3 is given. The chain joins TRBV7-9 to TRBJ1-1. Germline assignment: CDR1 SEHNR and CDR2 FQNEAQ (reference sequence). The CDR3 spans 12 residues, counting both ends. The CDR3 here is CASGAGPRFLLL.

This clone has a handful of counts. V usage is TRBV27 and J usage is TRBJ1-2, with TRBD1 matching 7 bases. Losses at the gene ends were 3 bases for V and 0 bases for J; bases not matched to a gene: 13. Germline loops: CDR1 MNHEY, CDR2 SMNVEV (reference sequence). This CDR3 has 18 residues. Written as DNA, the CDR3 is TGTGCCAGCAGTTTGCTGCCGGGACAGTTAGACTCTAACTATGGCTACACCTTC. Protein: CASSLLPGQLDSNYGYTF.